These 28 T cell receptor beta chains were all obtained from the same sample, sequenced in a study of T cells after yellow fever vaccination. A single record per CDR3 protein comes from TCRdb applying MiXCR to the 5' RACE reads. The data show roughly 500,000 distinct CDR3 sequences, 15% to 20% seen once. The sample was PBMCs, taken 15 days after the yellow fever booster vaccination. These receptor sequences come from a man aged 25-45 years who received the YFV17D yellow fever vaccine.

This clonotype was seen only a few times. The rearrangement links TRBV2 to TRBJ2-2; D gene uncertain. This CDR3 has 15 residues. Trimming took off 3 bases at V and 2 bases at J, with 10 bases between the two ends. CDR1 is SNHLY and CDR2 is FYNNEI in the germline V gene. The CDR3 spells CASSEEQINTGELFF. Written as DNA, the CDR3 is TGTGCCAGCAGTGAGGAACAGATCAACACCGGGGAGCTGTTTTTT.

This clonotype showed up just a few times. The CDR3 DNA is TGTGCCAGCAGCACTGAACGGGGACTAGCGGGAGTGGGCTACTACAATGAGCAGTTCTTC. As protein: CASSTERGLAGVGYYNEQFF. J is TRBJ2-1 and V is TRBV4-2; 14 bases line up with TRBD2. From germline, CDR1 is LGHNA and CDR2 YNFKEQ. V lost 5 bases, J lost 3 bases, and 15 bases stayed unmatched. This CDR3 contains 20 residues.

The V gene is TRBV29-1, the J gene TRBJ2-3, with 10 bases that match TRBD1. Losses at the gene ends were 5 bases for V and 3 bases for J; bases not matched to a gene: 8. This CDR3 has 15 residues. Germline-derived CDR1 and CDR2 are SQVTM and ANQGSEA. CDR3 DNA sequence: TGCAGCGTTATCCTGCTGGGACAGGGGACAGATACGCAGTATTTT. Protein: CSVILLGQGTDTQYF.

The sample holds many counts of this clonotype. This chain joins TRBV6-2 or TRBV6-3 and TRBJ2-2, with D uncertain. The CDR3 has 14 amino acids. Germline V gives CDR1 MNHEY, CDR2 SVGEGT. Trimming took 7 bases from V and 0 from J, leaving 9 bases between them. The CDR3 protein is CASKGPTNTGELFF. The CDR3 DNA reads as TGTGCCAGCAAAGGCCCAACGAACACCGGGGAGCTGTTTTTT.

In this sample, this clonotype turned up a few times. V and J are TRBV18 and TRBJ2-7; a possible D gene is TRBD2 (5 bases). The germline V and J ends were trimmed by 3 bases and 0 bases, with 9 bases remaining between them. The CDR3 has 14 residues. Germline CDR1 is KGHSH and CDR2 is LQKENI. In nucleotides, the CDR3 is TGTGCCAGCTCACCGGACGGGAACTCCTACGAGCAGTACTTC. Encoded protein: CASSPDGNSYEQYF.

The chain carries TRBV20-1 and TRBJ2-7, with TRBD2 matching 7 bases. In germline, CDR1 is DFQATT, CDR2 SNEGSKA (reference sequence). The junction had 8 bases not matched to a gene; V was cut back by 6 bases and J by 3 bases. The CDR3 has 13 amino acids. The CDR3 DNA follows: TGCAGTGCCCCGACTAGGGACTACTACGAGCAGTACTTC. This sequence encodes CSAPTRDYYEQYF.

This clonotype has just a few counts. V gene TRBV7-3 combines with J gene TRBJ2-1, with TRBD2 identical over 7 bases. V was clipped by 2 bases and J by 4 bases; unmatched bases: 8. The germline gives CDR1 SGHTA, CDR2 FQGTGA. CDR3 length: 16 amino acids. The CDR3 DNA follows: TGTGCCAGCAGCTTAGGGGGAGGGACCCTTTACAATGAGCAGTTCTTC. This sequence encodes CASSLGGGTLYNEQFF. The entire variable domain, with the rest obtained from reference TRBV7-3 and TRBJ2-1, is as follows: GAGVSQTPSNKVTEKGKYVELRCDPISGHTALYWYRQSLGQGPEFLIYFQGTGAADDSGLPNDRFFAVRPEGSVSTLKIQRTERGDSAVYLCASSLGGGTLYNEQFFGPGTRLTVL.

The chain uses TRBV20-1 and TRBJ2-3; 8 bases are a match to TRBD2. Unmatched junction bases numbered 9, after V lost 4 bases and J lost 3 bases. The germline CDR1 and CDR2 sequences are DFQATT and SNEGSKA (reference sequence). This CDR3 spans 15 amino acids. CDR3 loop: CSAIIAGRATDTQYF. DNA of the CDR3: TGCAGTGCTATAATAGCGGGACGTGCGACAGATACGCAGTATTTT.

The CDR3 sequence is CASSYPSGNNYEQYF. The DNA for the CDR3 is TGTGCCAGCAGTTACCCTAGCGGTAATAACTACGAGCAGTACTTC. The chain has TRBV6-5 and TRBJ2-7, with 7 bases matching TRBD2. The CDR3 totals 15 residues. Trimming removed 2 bases from V and 3 bases from J; junction bases left unmatched: 7. From germline, CDR1 is MNHEY and CDR2 SVGAGI.

This chain connects TRBV18 to TRBJ2-7; D tentatively reads TRBD1 or TRBD2 (5 bases each). The germline CDR1 and CDR2 sequences are KGHSH and LQKENI. The germline V and J ends were trimmed by 0 bases and 5 bases, with 14 bases remaining between them. The CDR3 is made up of 15 amino acids. CDR3 region: CASSPPWGFSDEQYF. The CDR3 nucleotides read TGTGCCAGCTCACCACCGTGGGGGTTTTCCGACGAGCAGTACTTC.

The V call is TRBV10-3, the J call TRBJ2-7, with a weak D call TRBD1 (6 bases). This CDR3 contains 14 residues. CDR1 ENHRY and CDR2 SYGVKD come from the germline V gene. The V gene lost 9 bases and the J gene lost 3 bases, with 18 bases spanning the gap. DNA for the CDR3: TGTGCCATAAGGACAGCAGAACTGAGCTACGAGCAGTACTTC. It is translated as CAIRTAELSYEQYF.

This clonotype showed up just a few times. This rearrangement joins TRBV3-1 to TRBJ2-2; 8 nucleotides align to TRBD1. Per germline, CDR1 LGHDT and CDR2 YNNKEL (reference sequence). J lost 4 bases, V lost 1 base, and 5 bases had no gene match. The length of the CDR3 is 16 residues. This chain's CDR3 is CASSQAGTGVTGELFF. For the CDR3, the DNA is TGTGCCAGCAGCCAAGCTGGGACAGGCGTCACCGGGGAGCTGTTTTTT.

The V and J genes are TRBV9 and TRBJ1-5, with 7 positions matching TRBD1. The CDR3 spans 12 residues. Germline CDR1 SGDLS, CDR2 YYNGEE. The ends lost 8 bases at V and 2 bases at J; junction bases unmatched: 1. CDR3 sequence: CASGQGNQPQHF. The CDR3 DNA follows: TGTGCCAGTGGACAGGGCAATCAGCCCCAGCATTTT.

The V call is TRBV13, the J call TRBJ2-3; 12 bases map to TRBD2. J was trimmed by 2 bases and V by 2 bases; bases with no gene match: 2. CDR1 is PRHDT, CDR2 FYEKMQ, per germline (reference sequence). CDR3 size: 16 residues. CDR3 amino acids: CASSLRLAGDTDTQYF. CDR3 DNA: TGTGCCAGCAGCTTACGACTAGCGGGAGACACAGATACGCAGTATTTT.

This clonotype was seen a handful of times. V and J are TRBV7-9 and TRBJ2-3; 11 nucleotides match TRBD1. This CDR3 has 15 amino acids. V gave up 5 bases and J gave up 5 bases; unmatched junction bases: 6. Germline values: CDR1 SEHNR, CDR2 FQNEAQ (reference sequence). DNA for the CDR3: TGTGCCAGCAGCGTCGGACAGGGGGCAGGAGATACGCAGTATTTT. Amino acid sequence: CASSVGQGAGDTQYF.

In this sample, this clonotype turned up many times. This rearrangement joins TRBV19 to TRBJ2-1; possible D gene TRBD1, 5 bases. This CDR3 is built from 12 residues. CDR1 and CDR2 (germline): LNHDA, SQIVND (reference sequence). For the CDR3, the DNA is TGTGCTTCCCAGGCAGGGCTAAATGAGCAGTTCTTC. Its protein is CASQAGLNEQFF.

This clonotype appeared once. The chain has TRBV10-3 and TRBJ2-1; perhaps TRBD1 as D (6 bases). The CDR3 consists of 15 residues. The V and J ends lost 4 bases and 4 bases respectively, with 14 bases between them. Germline V lookup: CDR1 ENHRY, CDR2 SYGVKD. As DNA, the CDR3 is TGTGCCATCAGTGCCCGGGACAAGGGGTACAATGAGCAGTTCTTC. Encoded protein: CAISARDKGYNEQFF.

This clonotype came up a few times. The chain combines TRBV10-3 with TRBJ2-1; D remains unclear. The CDR3 covers 11 residues. V shed 9 bases and J shed 9 bases, with 12 bases lying between them. The germline gives CDR1 ENHRY, CDR2 SYGVKD. The CDR3 coding sequence is TGTGCCATTTCCGTTTTGGGTGAGCAGTTCTTC. Translating it yields CAISVLGEQFF.

This clonotype was found a few times. This sequence joins TRBV20-1 and TRBJ2-7, with 7 bases aligning to TRBD2. Germline trimming cut 5 bases from V and 4 bases from J; bases unmatched to any gene: 2. The CDR3 spans 11 residues. Germline V gene sequence: CDR1 DFQATT, CDR2 SNEGSKA (reference sequence). The CDR3 region is CSAGAGYEQYF. The CDR3 DNA reads TGCAGTGCTGGAGCGGGATACGAGCAGTACTTC.

The chain has TRBV24-1 and TRBJ2-1, with 13 positions matching TRBD2. The V and J ends lost 2 bases and 7 bases, in that order; junction bases with no gene match: 4. The CDR3 length is 16 residues. The V gene's germline CDR1 is KGHDR and CDR2 SFDVKD. The CDR3 loop is CATSDSTSGRLNEQFF. The CDR3 region has the DNA TGTGCCACCAGTGATTCGACTAGCGGGAGGCTTAATGAGCAGTTCTTC.

The chain joins TRBV11-2 to TRBJ2-5, with D unclear. Germline assignment: CDR1 SGHAT and CDR2 FQNNGV. V shed 3 bases and J shed 5 bases, with 10 bases lying between them. CDR3 length: 13 amino acids. This CDR3 is CASSFGSMETQYF. For the CDR3, the DNA is TGTGCCAGCAGCTTTGGTAGCATGGAGACCCAGTACTTC.

This sequence joins TRBV5-1 and TRBJ2-3; 13 bases map to TRBD2. This CDR3 is 19 amino acids long. Germline CDR1 reads SGHRS; CDR2 reads YFSETQ. J was trimmed by 2 bases and V by 4 bases; bases with no gene match: 13. CDR3 in amino acids: CASSRGLAGSTTSTDTQYF. The DNA of the CDR3 is TGCGCCAGCAGCAGGGGACTAGCGGGAAGCACAACTTCCACAGATACGCAGTATTTT.

This clonotype was counted between two and nine times. This CDR3 reads CSAYGAGSDTQYF. The DNA for the CDR3 is TGCAGTGCTTATGGGGCCGGGAGCGATACGCAGTATTTT. The chain is built from TRBV20-1 and TRBJ2-3; D is perhaps TRBD2 (6 bases). V was pared by 5 bases and J by 6 bases, with 15 bases between. Germline loops: CDR1 DFQATT, CDR2 SNEGSKA (reference sequence). The CDR3 has 13 residues.

V gene TRBV7-9 combines with J gene TRBJ2-1; 13 bases agree with TRBD2. The CDR3 is made up of 17 amino acids. V shed 5 bases, J shed 6 bases, and the junction held 10 bases outside the gene matches. Germline V gene data show CDR1 as SEHNR and CDR2 as FQNEAQ (reference sequence). The CDR3 is CASSLFSTSGGGNEQFF. DNA of the CDR3: TGTGCCAGCAGCCTCTTCTCTACTAGCGGGGGGGGCAATGAGCAGTTCTTC.

V and J are TRBV20-1 and TRBJ2-1; D tentatively fits TRBD1 or TRBD2 (5 bases each). CDR1 and CDR2 (germline): DFQATT, SNEGSKA (reference sequence). The V gene lost 0 bases and the J gene lost 7 bases, with 16 bases spanning the gap. The CDR3 runs 15 residues. As DNA, the CDR3 is TGCAGTGCTAGAGATGGGGGAATCCTGGTTAATGAGCAGTTCTTC. Its translation: CSARDGGILVNEQFF.

This clonotype has just a few counts. V is TRBV19 and J is TRBJ2-7; D ambiguous. The CDR3 loop spans 14 amino acids. CDR1 is LNHDA and CDR2 is SQIVND in the germline V gene (reference sequence). V was shortened by 5 bases and J by 0 bases, with 11 bases between the two germline ends. The CDR3 loop reads CASSPGSFSYEQYF. In nucleotides, the CDR3 is TGTGCCAGTAGTCCAGGCAGCTTCTCCTACGAGCAGTACTTC. The full variable domain, completed using reference TRBV19 and TRBJ2-7, is DGGITQSPKYLFRKEGQNVTLSCEQNLNHDAMYWYRQDPGQGLRLIYYSQIVNDFQKGDIAEGYSVSREKKESFPLTVTSAQKNPTAFYLCASSPGSFSYEQYFGPGTRLTVT.

The chain recombines TRBV5-8 with TRBJ1-5; 8 bases match TRBD1. Trimming took 3 bases from V and 6 from J; bases not matched to a gene: 8. The germline V gene encodes CDR1 SGHTS and CDR2 YDEGEE. This CDR3 is built from 15 residues. The chain's CDR3 is CASSYGTGGSQPQHF. DNA of the CDR3: TGTGCCAGCAGCTACGGGACAGGTGGGAGTCAGCCCCAGCATTTT.

This clonotype has at least ten counts. The chain employs TRBV7-9 and TRBJ2-7; D is possibly TRBD1 (6 bases). V lost 1 base, J lost 3 bases, and 10 bases lay in between. Germline-derived CDR1 and CDR2 are SEHNR and FQNEAQ (reference sequence). This CDR3 has 14 amino acids. CDR3 region: CASSLGIRGYEQYF. In DNA, the CDR3 is TGTGCCAGCAGCTTAGGGATCAGGGGCTACGAGCAGTACTTC. Combining the CDR3 with reference TRBV7-9 and TRBJ2-7 gives the whole variable domain DTGVSQNPRHKITKRGQNVTFRCDPISEHNRLYWYRQTLGQGPEFLTYFQNEAQLEKSRLLSDRFSAERPKGSFSTLEIQRTEQGDSAMYLCASSLGIRGYEQYFGPGTRLTVT.